The 25 T cell receptor beta chains in this list originate from one sample, sequenced in a study of CD8 T cells in Susac syndrome. Reverse transcription of 0.5 to 1 ug RNA used random hexamers. TCRdb recomputed calls from the immunoSEQ multiplex PCR reads with MiXCR, one row per CDR3 protein. The sample includes 400,000 or so distinct CDR3 sequences, around 85% of them seen just once. Sequenced: CD8+ T cells from PBMCs. The receptors originated from a human donor with multiple sclerosis.

The gene calls are TRBV12-3 or TRBV12-4 and TRBJ2-7, with D possibly called TRBD1 or TRBD2 (6 bases each). Trimming took 0 bases from V and 3 from J, leaving 15 bases between them. This CDR3 has 16 amino acids. CDR3 loop: CASSLAGGGVVYEQYF. The CDR3 DNA follows: TGTGCCAGCAGTTTAGCCGGGGGCGGGGTGGTCTACGAGCAGTACTTC.

The gene calls are TRBV7-9 and TRBJ2-6; 11 positions match TRBD1. V lost 5 bases and J lost 2; bases outside the gene matches: 2. CDR1 is SEHNR, CDR2 FQNEAQ, per germline (reference sequence). This CDR3 is built from 16 residues. The CDR3 region is CASSEDRGPGANVLTF. DNA of the CDR3: TGTGCCAGCAGCGAGGACAGGGGGCCTGGGGCCAACGTCCTGACTTTC.

The chain employs TRBV6-1 and TRBJ1-1; D gene ambiguous. This CDR3 contains 11 residues. The germline V gene has CDR1 MNHNS and CDR2 SASEGT. Trimming stripped 8 bases from V and 0 bases from J, with 4 bases between. Written as DNA, the CDR3 is TGTGCCAGCGGGGTGAACACTGAAGCTTTCTTT. As protein: CASGVNTEAFF.

The V gene is TRBV2, the J gene TRBJ1-4; 7 nucleotides line up with TRBD1. The germline gives CDR1 SNHLY, CDR2 FYNNEI. CDR3 size: 15 residues. The V gene end was trimmed by 6 bases and the J gene end by 3 bases; junction bases not matched to a gene: 7. CDR3: CASRTGLLPNEKLFF. The CDR3 DNA reads as TGTGCCAGCAGGACAGGGTTGTTGCCTAATGAAAAACTGTTTTTT.

The chain employs TRBV7-9 and TRBJ2-2; D gene uncertain. V was clipped by 3 bases and J by 6 bases, with 8 bases between them. The CDR3 runs to 13 residues. The germline gives CDR1 SEHNR, CDR2 FQNEAQ (reference sequence). This CDR3 is CASSLGKAGELFF. The DNA of the CDR3 is TGTGCCAGCAGCTTGGGAAAGGCCGGGGAGCTGTTTTTT.

The rearrangement joins TRBV7-9 to TRBJ2-1, with 13 bases lining up with TRBD2. Trimming removed 4 bases from V and 4 bases from J; junction bases left unmatched: 13. The CDR3 runs 19 residues. The V gene's germline CDR1 is SEHNR and CDR2 FQNEAQ (reference sequence). The CDR3 sequence is CASSSGLAGVRWSYNEQFF. In DNA form, the CDR3 reads TGTGCCAGCAGCTCCGGACTAGCGGGAGTGAGGTGGAGTTACAATGAGCAGTTCTTC.

The chain uses TRBV5-1 and TRBJ2-5; TRBD2 matches at 9 bases. Germline assignment: CDR1 SGHRS and CDR2 YFSETQ. Trimming at V came to 0 bases and at J to 2 bases, leaving 5 bases not matched to a gene. The CDR3 runs to 16 residues. The CDR3 reads CASSLVWREGQETQYF. CDR3 nucleotide sequence: TGCGCCAGCAGCTTGGTATGGCGGGAGGGTCAAGAGACCCAGTACTTC.

The CDR3, as DNA: TGTGCCAGCAGTGCCCGGACAGGTCGCGGGGATCAGCCCCAGCATTTT. It translates to CASSARTGRGDQPQHF. This sequence joins TRBV6-1 and TRBJ1-5; the match to TRBD1 covers 7 bases. Germline V gene sequence: CDR1 MNHNS, CDR2 SASEGT. The CDR3 length is 16 residues. Trimming took 4 bases from V and 5 from J; bases not matched to a gene: 11.

The chain recombines TRBV29-1 with TRBJ1-3; no definite D call. The germline CDR1 and CDR2 sequences are SQVTM and ANQGSEA. V dropped 5 bases and J dropped 0 bases, with 8 bases sitting between them. CDR3 length: 13 residues. The chain's CDR3 is CSVLSSSGNTIYF. The CDR3 nucleotides are TGCAGCGTTCTCTCCTCCTCTGGAAACACCATATATTTT.

This rearrangement joins TRBV6-5 to TRBJ2-1, with 13 bases that match TRBD2. V shed 7 bases, J shed 7 bases, and the junction held 7 bases outside the gene matches. The germline V gene encodes CDR1 MNHEY and CDR2 SVGAGI. The CDR3 consists of 15 residues. CDR3 coding DNA: TGTGCCAGCACCAAACTAGCGGGGGGGCTAAATGAGCAGTTCTTC. The encoded protein is CASTKLAGGLNEQFF.

The genes are TRBV12-3 or TRBV12-4 and TRBJ1-1; TRBD1 is a possible D gene (6 bases). CDR3 length equals 14 residues. V gave up 3 bases and J gave up 5 bases, with 13 bases separating them. CDR3 coding DNA: TGTGCCAGCAGTTTTTCAGGGGTTTTTACTGAAGCTTTCTTT. Protein: CASSFSGVFTEAFF.

The V and J genes are TRBV14 and TRBJ1-1; D call uncertain. Trimming shortened V by 1 base and J by 6 bases, and 15 bases separated the two germline ends. In germline, CDR1 is SGHDN, CDR2 FVKESK. The CDR3 sequence is 15 residues long. CDR3 coding DNA: TGTGCCAGCAGCCAAGGGCCAGGAGGGCACCCTGAAGCTTTCTTT. Translated, it gives CASSQGPGGHPEAFF.

The chain uses TRBV12-3 or TRBV12-4 and TRBJ2-1, with D uncertain. CDR3 length: 13 amino acids. Trimming cost V 6 bases and J 6 bases, with 12 bases left between them. In DNA, the CDR3 is TGTGCCAGCAGCCCGGACGGTTCCAATGAGCAGTTCTTC. The encoded protein is CASSPDGSNEQFF.

This rearrangement joins TRBV20-1 to TRBJ2-1; TRBD2 matches 16 bases. The J segment lost 3 bases and the V segment lost 3 bases, leaving 8 bases of the junction unmatched. The CDR3 runs to 18 residues. CDR1 is DFQATT, CDR2 SNEGSKA, per germline (reference sequence). The CDR3 loop reads CSASSGTSGRVVYNEQFF. CDR3 DNA sequence: TGCAGTGCTAGCTCCGGGACTAGCGGGAGGGTGGTCTACAATGAGCAGTTCTTC.

J is TRBJ2-3 and V is TRBV15, with TRBD2 matching over 10 bases. The J segment lost 6 bases and the V segment lost 5 bases, leaving 8 bases of the junction unmatched. CDR3 size: 15 residues. CDR1 and CDR2 (germline): LNHNV, YYDKDF (reference sequence). This CDR3 is CATSGSGTSVDTQYF. In DNA form, the CDR3 reads TGTGCCACCAGCGGCTCCGGGACTAGCGTTGATACGCAGTATTTT.

This clonotype has a single count. This chain uses TRBV10-3 with TRBJ1-5; 10 nucleotides line up with TRBD1. This CDR3 is built from 17 residues. Trimming took 2 bases from V and 2 from J; bases not matched to a gene: 6. The germline V gene encodes CDR1 ENHRY and CDR2 SYGVKD. The CDR3 bases are TGTGCCATCAGTGAGGACAGGGGGCTTGAAGGCAATCAGCCCCAGCATTTT. This sequence encodes CAISEDRGLEGNQPQHF.

The CDR3 reads CASSYTHSRDEQYF. The CDR3 DNA is TGTGCCAGCAGTTACACCCACTCGAGGGACGAGCAGTACTTC. The chain recombines TRBV6-5 with TRBJ2-7, with a weak D call TRBD2 (5 bases). This CDR3 has 14 amino acids. V lost 2 bases, J lost 5 bases, and 13 bases lay in between. CDR1 and CDR2 from the germline V gene are MNHEY and SVGAGI.

The chain combines TRBV9 with TRBJ1-3; D unclear. Trimming cost V 0 bases and J 4 bases, with 5 bases left between them. Germline-derived CDR1 and CDR2 are SGDLS and YYNGEE. The CDR3 extends over 13 amino acids. The CDR3 nucleotides are TGTGCCAGCAGCGTAGCAGGAGGAAACACCATATATTTT. This sequence encodes CASSVAGGNTIYF.

This chain connects TRBV6-1 to TRBJ2-3; the D call may be TRBD1 or TRBD2 (6 bases each). Germline-derived CDR1 and CDR2 are MNHNS and SASEGT. Trimming left V 6 bases short and J 6 bases short, with 16 bases between. The CDR3 totals 14 residues. CDR3 sequence: CASSKLTGGDTQYF. The CDR3 DNA reads as TGTGCCAGCAGCAAACTGACCGGGGGCGATACGCAGTATTTT.

This sequence joins TRBV2 and TRBJ2-7; D possibly uses TRBD1 or TRBD2 (5 bases each). Trimming removed 8 bases at V and 3 bases at J, with 14 bases between. The CDR3 contains 13 residues. The germline V gene encodes CDR1 SNHLY and CDR2 FYNNEI. The CDR3 sequence is CASDWDGGYEQYF. CDR3 in DNA: TGTGCCAGCGATTGGGACGGAGGCTACGAGCAGTACTTC.

The chain recombines TRBV3-1 with TRBJ2-7, with D tentatively TRBD1 (6 bases). V dropped 0 bases and J dropped 2 bases, with 14 bases sitting between them. This CDR3 has 16 residues. The germline CDR1 and CDR2 sequences are LGHDT and YNNKEL (reference sequence). In DNA form, the CDR3 reads TGTGCCAGCAGCCAAGAAAGGGAAGGGACAACCTACGAGCAGTACTTC. Its protein product is CASSQEREGTTYEQYF.

V and J are TRBV28 and TRBJ2-7, with TRBD1 matching 7 bases. The junction had 9 bases not matched to a gene; V was cut back by 3 bases and J by 4 bases. This CDR3 is 15 amino acids long. CDR1 is MDHEN and CDR2 is SYDVKM in the germline V gene. The CDR3 coding sequence is TGTGCCAGCAGTTTGGGGACCGGGACAGCGTACGAGCAGTACTTC. Protein: CASSLGTGTAYEQYF.

Note on this clonotype: One end of the junction varies from germline; a read error may be responsible. V usage is TRBV5-1 and J usage is TRBJ1-1; possible D gene TRBD1, 5 bases. In germline, CDR1 is SGHRS, CDR2 YFSETQ. The CDR3 consists of 14 residues. In DNA form, the CDR3 reads TGCGCCAGCAGCGGAGGGGTTGGCGACACTGAAGTTTTCTTT. Encoded protein: CASSGGVGDTEVFF.

This sequence joins TRBV5-6 and TRBJ2-1; D is possibly TRBD1 (5 bases). V lost 2 bases to trimming and J lost 5 bases, with 20 bases between them. The CDR3 runs 17 residues. CDR1 is SGHDT, CDR2 YYEEEE, per germline. CDR3 loop: CASSFYGHGRRNNEQFF. The CDR3 DNA follows: TGTGCCAGCAGCTTCTACGGACACGGGCGGAGAAACAATGAGCAGTTCTTC.

The chain couples TRBV4-1 to TRBJ2-1, with a possible D match to TRBD2 (6 bases). V lost 4 bases to trimming and J lost 7 bases, with 17 bases between them. CDR1 and CDR2 (germline): MGHRA, YSYEKL. The CDR3 length is 15 residues. CDR3 nucleotide sequence: TGCGCCAGCAGCCCCTCCTTGTCTAGCGTGAATGAGCAGTTCTTC. Protein sequence: CASSPSLSSVNEQFF.